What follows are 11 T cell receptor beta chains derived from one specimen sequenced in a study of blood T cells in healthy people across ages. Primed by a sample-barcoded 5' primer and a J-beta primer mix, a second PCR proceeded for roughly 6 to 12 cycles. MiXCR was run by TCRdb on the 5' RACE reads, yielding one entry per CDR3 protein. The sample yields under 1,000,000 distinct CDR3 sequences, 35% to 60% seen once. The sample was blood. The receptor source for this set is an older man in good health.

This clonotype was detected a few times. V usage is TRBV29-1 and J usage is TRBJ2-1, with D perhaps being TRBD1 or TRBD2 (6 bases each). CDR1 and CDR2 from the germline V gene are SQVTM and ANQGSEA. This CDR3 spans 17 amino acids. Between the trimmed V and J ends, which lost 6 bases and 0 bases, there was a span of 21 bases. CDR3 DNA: TGCAGCGTGAAAGAGGTACAGGGAGGTCGCTCCTACAATGAGCAGTTCTTC. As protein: CSVKEVQGGRSYNEQFF.

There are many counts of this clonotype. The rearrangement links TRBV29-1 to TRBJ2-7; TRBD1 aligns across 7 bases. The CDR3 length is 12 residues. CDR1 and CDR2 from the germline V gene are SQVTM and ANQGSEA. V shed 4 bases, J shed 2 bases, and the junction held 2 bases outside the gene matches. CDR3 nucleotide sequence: TGCAGCGTTGGACAGGGTGCCTACGAGCAGTACTTC. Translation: CSVGQGAYEQYF.

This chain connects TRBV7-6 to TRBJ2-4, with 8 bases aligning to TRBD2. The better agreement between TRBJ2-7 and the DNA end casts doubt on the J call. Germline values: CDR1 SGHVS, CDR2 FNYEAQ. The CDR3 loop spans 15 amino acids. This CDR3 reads CASSHRGGQDYEQYF. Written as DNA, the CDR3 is TGTGCCAGCAGCCACCGCGGGGGGCAGGACTACGAGCAGTACTTC.

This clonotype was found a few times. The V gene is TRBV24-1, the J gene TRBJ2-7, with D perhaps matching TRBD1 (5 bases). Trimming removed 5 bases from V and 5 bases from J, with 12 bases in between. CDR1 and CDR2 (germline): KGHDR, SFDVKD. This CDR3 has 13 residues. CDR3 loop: CATSGGRMDEQYF. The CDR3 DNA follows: TGTGCCACCAGTGGGGGCCGCATGGACGAGCAGTACTTC.

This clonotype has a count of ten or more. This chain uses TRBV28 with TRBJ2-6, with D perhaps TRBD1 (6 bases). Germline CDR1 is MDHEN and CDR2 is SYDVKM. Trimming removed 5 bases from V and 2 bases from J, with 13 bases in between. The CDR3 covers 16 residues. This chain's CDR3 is CASSIQGLPGANVLTF. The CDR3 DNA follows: TGTGCCAGCAGTATACAGGGTCTCCCTGGGGCCAACGTCCTGACTTTC. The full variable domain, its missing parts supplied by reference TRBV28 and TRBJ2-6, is DVKVTQSSRYLVKRTGEKVFLECVQDMDHENMFWYRQDPGLGLRLIYFSYDVKMKEKGDIPEGYSVSREKKERFSLILESASTNQTSMYLCASSIQGLPGANVLTFGAGSRLTVL.

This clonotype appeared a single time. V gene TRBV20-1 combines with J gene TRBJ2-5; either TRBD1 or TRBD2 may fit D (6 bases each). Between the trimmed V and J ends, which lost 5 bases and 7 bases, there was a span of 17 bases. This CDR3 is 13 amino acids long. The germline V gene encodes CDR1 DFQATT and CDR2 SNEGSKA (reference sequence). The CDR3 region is CSAGGGLRGTQYF. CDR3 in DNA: TGCAGTGCTGGAGGGGGTTTACGGGGGACCCAGTACTTC.

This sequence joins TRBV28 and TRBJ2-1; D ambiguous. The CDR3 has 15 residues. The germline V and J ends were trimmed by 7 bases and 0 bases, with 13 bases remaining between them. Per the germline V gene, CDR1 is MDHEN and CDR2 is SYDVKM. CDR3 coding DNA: TGTGCCAGCACCACCGCGCATTCCTCCTACAATGAGCAGTTCTTC. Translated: CASTTAHSSYNEQFF. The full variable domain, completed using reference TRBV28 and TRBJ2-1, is DVKVTQSSRYLVKRTGEKVFLECVQDMDHENMFWYRQDPGLGLRLIYFSYDVKMKEKGDIPEGYSVSREKKERFSLILESASTNQTSMYLCASTTAHSSYNEQFFGPGTRLTVL.

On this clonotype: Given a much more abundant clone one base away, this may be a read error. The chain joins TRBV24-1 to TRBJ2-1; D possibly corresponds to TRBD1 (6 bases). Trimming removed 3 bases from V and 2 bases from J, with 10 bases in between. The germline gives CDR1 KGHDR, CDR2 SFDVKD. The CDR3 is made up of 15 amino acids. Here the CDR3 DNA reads TGTGCCACCAGTGATGCAGGGGCACCCTACAATGAGCAGTTCTTC. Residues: CATSDAGAPYNEQFF.

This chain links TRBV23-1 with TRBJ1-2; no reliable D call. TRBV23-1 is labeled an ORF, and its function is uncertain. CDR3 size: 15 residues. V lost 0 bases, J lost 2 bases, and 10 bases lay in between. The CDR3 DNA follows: TGCGCCAGCAGTCAATCCCCGTCCGGGAACTATGGCTACACCTTC. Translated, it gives CASSQSPSGNYGYTF.

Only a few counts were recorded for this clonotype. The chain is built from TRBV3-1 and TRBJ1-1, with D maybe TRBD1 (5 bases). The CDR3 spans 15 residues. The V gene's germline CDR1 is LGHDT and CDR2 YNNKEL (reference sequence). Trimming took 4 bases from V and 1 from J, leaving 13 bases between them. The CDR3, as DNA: TGTGCCAGCAGCCCCCGTTTACAGGCGAACACTGAAGCTTTCTTT. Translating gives CASSPRLQANTEAFF.

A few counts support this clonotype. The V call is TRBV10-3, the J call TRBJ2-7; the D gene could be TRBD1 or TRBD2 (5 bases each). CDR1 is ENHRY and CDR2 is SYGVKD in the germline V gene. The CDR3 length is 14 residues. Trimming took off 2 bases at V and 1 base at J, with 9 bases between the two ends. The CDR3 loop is CAISEGTVSYEQYF. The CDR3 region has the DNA TGTGCCATCAGTGAGGGGACGGTTTCCTACGAGCAGTACTTC.